This T cell receptor beta chain comes out of a study of blood T cell repertoires in COVID-19. Study details: Material from acute and convalescent COVID-19 was sourced from the United States, Italy and Spain. T cells, B-cell-depleted T cells, or PBMCs supplied cDNA or gDNA.

The CDR3 is 16 residues long. The V gene end was trimmed by 1 base and the J gene end by 3 bases; junction bases not matched to a gene: 7. CDR1 and CDR2 from the germline V gene are KGHSH and LQKENI. In the authors' methods: The authors estimated nucleated cell counts from reference gene primer amplification. Generated by immunoSEQ multiplex PCR, the TCRdb table keeps only in-frame clones and is missing some. V and J calls and clone size follow that table, whereas D and trimming were derived from the DNA. Of 200,000 or so clones in the sample, about 90% are singletons; the top ten hold over 0.75%. Seattle cases were enrolled at active infection and followed longitudinally.

The sequence derives from a man in his sixties with COVID-19, enrolled during active disease. The rearrangement joins TRBV18 to TRBJ2-3; 7 nucleotides align to TRBD2. Specimen: peripheral blood. The CDR3 DNA reads TGTGCCAGCTCACCACAGCGGGGAGCGGCAACAGATACGCAGTATTTT. It specifies CASSPQRGAATDTQYF.